These 17 T cell receptor beta chains were sequenced from one sample in a study of cytomegalovirus exposure and HLA in healthy donors. 60 Vbeta and 13 Jbeta primers were used in PCR. Libraries were prepared by immunoSEQ multiplex PCR; TCRdb keeps only in-frame clonotypes and omits some of them. The repertoire consists of roughly 130,000 clones, with about 80% occurring once and the leading ten covering 1%. Sample: PBMCs. These TCRs come from a man aged 35 to 55 in good health and CMV-seronegative.

In its sample, this clone was seen once. The rearrangement uses TRBV29-1 and TRBJ1-4; D unclear. V lost 3 bases and J 1 base, leaving 9 bases between the germline ends. The CDR3 has 14 residues. Germline loops: CDR1 SQVTM, CDR2 ANQGSEA. The CDR3 bases are TGCAGCGTTGACTCGGGAAAAACTAATGAAAAACTGTTTTTT. It encodes CSVDSGKTNEKLFF.

This chain joins TRBV10-3 and TRBJ1-5; TRBD1 matches 8 bases. Germline CDR1 and CDR2: ENHRY and SYGVKD. This CDR3 is built from 15 residues. Trimming at V came to 2 bases and at J to 5 bases, leaving 5 bases not matched to a gene. DNA for the CDR3: TGTGCCATCAGTGAGGGACAGGGAGTTGATCAGCCCCAGCATTTT. This translates into CAISEGQGVDQPQHF.

CDR3 DNA: TGTGCCATCAGTGAGTGGCAGGGCAATCAGCCCCAGCATTTT. Its translation is CAISEWQGNQPQHF. V gene TRBV10-3 combines with J gene TRBJ1-5; D ambiguous. The CDR3 is 14 amino acids. The germline gives CDR1 ENHRY, CDR2 SYGVKD. Trimming took 1 base from V and 2 from J, leaving 6 bases between them.

This chain connects TRBV19 to TRBJ1-5, with a weak D call TRBD1 (5 bases). Germline lookup yields CDR1 LNHDA and CDR2 SQIVND (reference sequence). The ends were cut back, 6 bases at V and 0 bases at J, with 15 bases in the middle. There are 16 residues in the CDR3. The CDR3 is CASSRNRDYSNQPQHF. The CDR3 DNA reads TGTGCCAGTAGCCGAAACCGGGACTATAGCAATCAGCCCCAGCATTTT.

The genes are TRBV7-9 and TRBJ1-1; 11 bases line up with TRBD1. The CDR3 has 15 residues. Germline V gene data show CDR1 as SEHNR and CDR2 as FQNEAQ (reference sequence). The J segment lost 3 bases and the V segment lost 5 bases, leaving 5 bases of the junction unmatched. In nucleotides, the CDR3 is TGTGCCAGCAGCCCGTGGGACAGGGGGGACACTGAAGCTTTCTTT. It encodes CASSPWDRGDTEAFF.

The chain carries TRBV29-1 and TRBJ1-4, with a possible D match to TRBD1 (6 bases). From germline, CDR1 is SQVTM and CDR2 ANQGSEA. The CDR3 totals 13 residues. Deletions cut 4 bases from V and 8 bases from J, with 14 bases between. CDR3 sequence reads: CSVGGGPGEKLFF. The CDR3, as DNA: TGCAGCGTTGGCGGGGGCCCTGGGGAAAAACTGTTTTTT.

J is TRBJ1-2 and V is TRBV29-1; 7 nucleotides align to TRBD1. V was clipped by 6 bases and J by 3 bases; unmatched bases: 4. CDR1 and CDR2 from the germline V gene are SQVTM and ANQGSEA. The CDR3 is 12 residues long. CDR3 DNA sequence: TGCAGCGTGGGACAGAACGACTATGGCTACACCTTC. Translation: CSVGQNDYGYTF.

J is TRBJ1-5 and V is TRBV2; D is perhaps TRBD1 (5 bases). The length of the CDR3 is 12 residues. Germline V gene sequence: CDR1 SNHLY, CDR2 FYNNEI. V was shortened by 8 bases and J by 12 bases, with 17 bases between the two germline ends. CDR3 coding DNA: TGTGCCAGCTCGTTCTCGGGGGTTGACCAGCATTTT. Encoded protein: CASSFSGVDQHF.

The chain joins TRBV9 to TRBJ2-7; tentatively, D is TRBD2 (7 bases). V was pared by 0 bases and J by 5 bases, with 12 bases between. The CDR3 length is 14 residues. Per the germline V gene, CDR1 is SGDLS and CDR2 is YYNGEE. The CDR3 bases are TGTGCCAGCAGCGTAGAGGGGGGGTTCGACGAGCAGTACTTC. It translates to CASSVEGGFDEQYF.

This clone is a singleton in its sample. The J gene is TRBJ1-2, the V gene TRBV5-1, with 10 positions matching TRBD1. Trimming took 4 bases from V and 4 from J; bases not matched to a gene: 10. The CDR3 contains 16 residues. Germline V gene lookup returns CDR1 SGHRS and CDR2 YFSETQ. The CDR3 nucleotides are TGCGCCAGCAGCCCAGCCCCGGGACAGGGGACCTATGGCTACACCTTC. This translates into CASSPAPGQGTYGYTF.

The rearrangement uses TRBV2 and TRBJ2-1; the D gene is possibly TRBD1 (5 bases). The CDR3 length is 14 residues. Germline V CDR1 and CDR2: SNHLY, FYNNEI. V shed 6 bases and J shed 3 bases, with 12 bases lying between them. The DNA of the CDR3 is TGTGCCAGCAGGGGGCGCGAGGACTACAATGAGCAGTTCTTC. This translates into CASRGREDYNEQFF.

The chain combines TRBV30 with TRBJ2-3, with TRBD1 as a possible D gene (5 bases). V was shortened by 1 base and J by 1 base, with 15 bases between the two germline ends. The germline V gene encodes CDR1 GTSNPN and CDR2 SVGIG (reference sequence). The CDR3 has 16 residues. The CDR3 protein is CAWSGNILGGTDTQYF. CDR3 nucleotide sequence: TGTGCCTGGAGTGGTAACATCCTAGGGGGCACAGATACGCAGTATTTT.

This clone has only a few counts. V usage is TRBV28 and J usage is TRBJ2-7; 7 bases line up with TRBD2. The V and J ends lost 8 bases and 0 bases, in that order; junction bases with no gene match: 4. This CDR3 comprises 13 residues. Germline V gene data show CDR1 as MDHEN and CDR2 as SYDVKM. CDR3 loop: CASLGGGSYEQYF. The CDR3 nucleotides read TGTGCCAGCTTGGGGGGGGGCTCCTACGAGCAGTACTTC.

This chain uses TRBV30 with TRBJ1-4; D ambiguous. The CDR3 loop spans 15 amino acids. CDR1 is GTSNPN, CDR2 SVGIG, per germline (reference sequence). Trimming removed 4 bases from V and 0 bases from J, with 12 bases in between. CDR3 in amino acids: CAWKESAATNEKLFF. DNA of the CDR3: TGTGCCTGGAAAGAGTCAGCGGCAACTAATGAAAAACTGTTTTTT. The whole variable domain, filled in from reference TRBV30 and TRBJ1-4, reads SQTIHQWPATLVQPVGSPLSLECTVEGTSNPNLYWYRQAAGRGLQLLFYSVGIGQISSEVPQNLSASRPQDRQFILSSKKLLLSDSGFYLCAWKESAATNEKLFFGSGTQLSVL.

The chain recombines TRBV15 with TRBJ1-5, with a tentative D call TRBD1 (6 bases). This CDR3 comprises 16 residues. Germline V CDR1 and CDR2: LNHNV, YYDKDF (reference sequence). The germline V and J ends were trimmed by 0 bases and 7 bases, with 16 bases remaining between them. The CDR3 DNA reads TGTGCCACCAGCAGAGATAGGGGAGCAGGGGAGCAGCCCCAGCATTTT. Protein sequence: CATSRDRGAGEQPQHF.

The chain couples TRBV12-2 to TRBJ2-2; the listed D gene, TRBD1, was not tested against the DNA. TRBV12-2 is an annotated pseudogene. The CDR3 has 19 residues. CDR3 amino acids: CASRLPFRAWTGGTGELFF. The CDR3 nucleotides are TGTGCAAGTCGCTTACCGTTCCGTGCTTGGACAGGGGGCACCGGGGAGCTGTTTTTT.

The rearrangement uses TRBV28 and TRBJ2-5, with D possibly being TRBD1 (5 bases). CDR1 MDHEN and CDR2 SYDVKM come from the germline V gene. With 2 bases removed from V and 5 bases from J, the gap between germline ends came to 15 bases. The CDR3 length is 15 residues. The CDR3 spells CASSLDRSYIETQYF. CDR3 sequence (DNA): TGTGCCAGCAGTTTAGACAGATCTTATATCGAGACCCAGTACTTC.